Following are 29 T cell receptor beta chains from one sample sequenced in a study of beta chain features in type 1 diabetes. All of the isolated RNA was reverse transcribed, so expressed TCRB transcripts were sequenced. Generated by immunoSEQ multiplex PCR, the TCRdb table keeps only in-frame clones and is missing some. The table has 300,000 to 350,000 clones, roughly 14% seen once; the top ten hold about 0.015%. General observations from the study: Shorter TCRB CDR3s, moderately but significantly so, marked every one of the four CD4+ subsets in Type 1 diabetes patients.

These receptors have no known antigen. The sequenced material came from naive CD4+ T cells from blood. These receptors were taken from a woman younger than 35 with type 1 diabetes.

The rearrangement joins TRBV5-1 to TRBJ2-1, with 12 bases that match TRBD2. Germline loops: CDR1 SGHRS, CDR2 YFSETQ. The CDR3 extends over 18 amino acids. V was clipped by 4 bases and J by 0 bases; unmatched bases: 8. The CDR3 coding sequence is TGCGCCAGCAGCCGACTAGCGGGAGTTCTCCGCTCCTACAATGAGCAGTTCTTC. Amino acid sequence: CASSRLAGVLRSYNEQFF.

The chain recombines TRBV18 with TRBJ2-4, with TRBD2 identical over 9 bases. With V trimmed by 3 bases and J by 0 bases, 12 bases remained unmatched. The CDR3 is made up of 19 amino acids. Germline V gene data show CDR1 as KGHSH and CDR2 as LQKENI. The CDR3 region is CASSPSGAGGPLAKNIQYF. The CDR3 DNA follows: TGTGCCAGCTCACCCTCTGGAGCGGGAGGCCCCTTAGCCAAAAACATTCAGTACTTC.

This clone has just a few counts. J is TRBJ2-3 and V is TRBV19; 9 positions match TRBD2. The CDR3 sequence is 18 residues long. From germline, CDR1 is LNHDA and CDR2 SQIVND (reference sequence). Unmatched junction bases numbered 13, after V lost 2 bases and J lost 4 bases. The CDR3 nucleotides are TGTGCCAGTAGTATACTGCCCCTGGTGACTAGCGGCGCAGATACGCAGTATTTT. This gives the protein CASSILPLVTSGADTQYF.

A remark on this clone: The sample carries other DNA sequences with the same CDR3. The V and J genes are TRBV9 and TRBJ2-2; tentatively, D is TRBD2 (6 bases). Germline CDR1 reads SGDLS; CDR2 reads YYNGEE. V lost 0 bases and J lost 4, with 7 bases in between. This CDR3 is built from 14 residues. DNA for the CDR3: TGTGCCAGCAGCGTAGTGGGGGGCACCGGGGAGCTGTTTTTT. Amino acids: CASSVVGGTGELFF.

The sample holds a few counts of this clone. This chain links TRBV4-2 with TRBJ2-7; 7 bases agree with TRBD2. CDR1 is LGHNA and CDR2 is YNFKEQ in the germline V gene. Losses at the gene ends were 0 bases for V and 7 bases for J; bases not matched to a gene: 9. The CDR3 is 15 amino acids. The CDR3 nucleotides are TGTGCCAGCAGCCAAGATCTGGGGGGAGCGGGGGAGCAGTACTTC. Its protein product is CASSQDLGGAGEQYF.

V gene TRBV5-4 combines with J gene TRBJ2-3, with D tentatively TRBD2 (5 bases). Looked up from germline, CDR1 is SGHNT and CDR2 is YYREEE (reference sequence). The CDR3 is 13 amino acids. Trimming stripped 4 bases from V and 6 bases from J, with 12 bases between. The CDR3 DNA follows: TGTGCCAGCAGCACTACGAGAGGGGATACGCAGTATTTT. Amino acids: CASSTTRGDTQYF.

This clone was seen more than once but under ten times. J is TRBJ2-3 and V is TRBV6-6; 7 nucleotides line up with TRBD2. The CDR3 is 14 residues long. Germline assignment: CDR1 MNHNY and CDR2 SVGAGI (reference sequence). V lost 4 bases and J lost 1; bases outside the gene matches: 2. In nucleotides, the CDR3 is TGTGCCAGCAGTTGGACTAGTGGCACAGATACGCAGTATTTT. Translated, it gives CASSWTSGTDTQYF.

J is TRBJ2-1 and V is TRBV30; 9 positions match TRBD2. This CDR3 region has 14 residues. The germline V gene has CDR1 GTSNPN and CDR2 SVGIG (reference sequence). The ends lost 3 bases at V and 7 bases at J; junction bases unmatched: 7. CDR3: CAWRTGTSSNEQFF. In nucleotides, the CDR3 is TGTGCCTGGAGGACTGGGACTAGCTCGAATGAGCAGTTCTTC.

This clone was seen more than once but under ten times. The rearrangement joins TRBV5-1 to TRBJ2-3; tentative D call: TRBD1 (5 bases). Germline CDR1 and CDR2: SGHRS and YFSETQ. CDR3 length: 16 residues. The V end lost 0 bases, the J end lost 2 bases, and 13 bases lay between the germline ends. The CDR3 reads CASSLGFQGSTDTQYF. CDR3 nucleotide sequence: TGCGCCAGCAGCTTGGGTTTCCAGGGATCCACAGATACGCAGTATTTT. Full variable domain (remainder filled in from reference TRBV5-1 and TRBJ2-3): KAGVTQTPRYLIKTRGQQVTLSCSPISGHRSVSWYQQTPGQGLQFLFEYFSETQRNKGNFPGRFSGRQFSNSRSEMNVSTLELGDSALYLCASSLGFQGSTDTQYFGPGTRLTVL.

V and J are TRBV11-2 and TRBJ2-7; D unresolved. The CDR3 has 13 amino acids. Germline V gene lookup returns CDR1 SGHAT and CDR2 FQNNGV. V was trimmed by 5 bases and J by 3 bases, leaving 11 bases between them. CDR3 DNA sequence: TGTGCCAGCAGCCAGAGCAGGTACTACGAGCAGTACTTC. Its translation is CASSQSRYYEQYF.

This clone was found a few times. The rearrangement uses TRBV7-3 and TRBJ2-7; maybe TRBD1 (5 bases). Germline CDR1 is SGHTA and CDR2 is FQGTGA. Trimming took 5 bases from V and 0 from J, leaving 8 bases between them. The CDR3 has 13 residues. CDR3 DNA sequence: TGTGCCAGCAGCCTCGACAGCTCCTACGAGCAGTACTTC. Amino acid sequence: CASSLDSSYEQYF.

This clone has just a few counts. The V gene is TRBV28, the J gene TRBJ1-1, with TRBD1 matching 7 bases. The CDR3 loop spans 16 amino acids. J gave up 1 base and V 6 bases, and 11 bases lay outside the gene matches. The germline CDR1 and CDR2 sequences are MDHEN and SYDVKM. The CDR3 DNA follows: TGTGCCAGCAGACCCCCTGGACAGGCGCAGAACACTGAAGCTTTCTTT. It encodes CASRPPGQAQNTEAFF.

This clone has a handful of counts. Within the sample, other DNA sequences also encode this same CDR3. The chain uses TRBV30 and TRBJ1-5; the D gene is possibly TRBD1 (6 bases). The length of the CDR3 is 15 residues. Trimming left V 0 bases short and J 2 bases short, with 11 bases between. Per germline, CDR1 GTSNPN and CDR2 SVGIG (reference sequence). The CDR3 here is CAWSVGGNGNQPQHF. The CDR3 DNA is TGTGCCTGGAGTGTAGGGGGAAATGGCAATCAGCCCCAGCATTTT.

The CDR3 loop reads CASSYSLGRSYEQYV. CDR3 nucleotide sequence: TGTGCCAGCAGCTATTCACTGGGCCGCTCCTACGAGCAGTACGTC. The genes are TRBV11-2 and TRBJ2-7, with no clear D. V lost 4 bases to trimming and J lost 0 bases, with 13 bases between them. Per germline, CDR1 SGHAT and CDR2 FQNNGV. This CDR3 spans 15 amino acids.

This chain joins TRBV6-1 and TRBJ2-7; 8 nucleotides match TRBD1. The CDR3 consists of 17 residues. CDR1 and CDR2 (germline): MNHNS, SASEGT. J lost 7 bases, V lost 4 bases, and 18 bases had no gene match. The chain's CDR3 is CASSASWSGTGRGEQYF. CDR3 DNA sequence: TGTGCCAGCAGTGCCTCGTGGTCCGGGACAGGAAGAGGGGAGCAGTACTTC.

The rearrangement links TRBV2 to TRBJ1-5; TRBD1 might be the D (5 bases). Germline V gene sequence: CDR1 SNHLY, CDR2 FYNNEI. There are 13 residues in the CDR3. Between the trimmed V and J ends, which lost 6 bases and 7 bases, there was a span of 13 bases. CDR3 in amino acids: CASSYEGEQPQHF. In DNA form, the CDR3 reads TGTGCCAGCAGCTATGAAGGGGAACAGCCCCAGCATTTT.

Of note for this clone: One junction end does not reproduce the germline sequence, and a read error may be involved. The CDR3 DNA sequence: TGTGCCAGCAGCTATATCGACAGGCCGACCACTAGAATCGACTTC. Encoded protein: CASSYIDRPTTRIDF. The chain has TRBV5-6 and TRBJ2-5; TRBD1 is a possible D gene (6 bases). CDR1 and CDR2 from the germline V gene are SGHDT and YYEEEE. This CDR3 has 15 amino acids.

The table lists this clone with a few counts. The chain carries TRBV9 and TRBJ2-2; D might be TRBD2 (5 bases). Germline V gene lookup returns CDR1 SGDLS and CDR2 YYNGEE. This CDR3 contains 16 residues. V was trimmed by 0 bases and J by 0 bases, leaving 9 bases between them. CDR3 nucleotide sequence: TGTGCCAGCAGCGTAGCGGGAAGATCGAACACCGGGGAGCTGTTTTTT. This translates into CASSVAGRSNTGELFF.

The gene calls are TRBV6-5 and TRBJ2-3; the D is unclear. The CDR3 has 15 residues. V lost 5 bases and J lost 1, with 13 bases in between. Germline V gives CDR1 MNHEY, CDR2 SVGAGI. DNA of the CDR3: TGTGCCAGCAGTCAGACACGGATTGGCACAGATACGCAGTATTTT. As protein: CASSQTRIGTDTQYF.

The chain couples TRBV9 to TRBJ2-7, with 8 bases that match TRBD2. Looked up from germline, CDR1 is SGDLS and CDR2 is YYNGEE. This CDR3 has 14 amino acids. V shed 0 bases and J 7 bases; nucleotides not matched to a gene: 6. The CDR3 protein is CASSVERESGEQYF. The CDR3 nucleotides are TGTGCCAGCAGCGTAGAGCGGGAGTCTGGGGAGCAGTACTTC.

This chain uses TRBV6-5 with TRBJ1-1, with 7 bases that match TRBD1. V dropped 6 bases and J dropped 0; count of bases not matched to a gene: 4. From germline, CDR1 is MNHEY and CDR2 SVGAGI. CDR3 length equals 14 residues. CDR3 nucleotides: TGTGCCAGCAGACCCGGGACAGTGAACACTGAAGCTTTCTTT. Protein: CASRPGTVNTEAFF.

The chain employs TRBV30 and TRBJ1-2; possible D gene TRBD1, 5 bases. Germline V gene sequence: CDR1 GTSNPN, CDR2 SVGIG (reference sequence). The CDR3 loop spans 14 amino acids. The V and J ends lost 6 bases and 0 bases respectively, with 14 bases between them. The CDR3, as DNA: TGTGCCTGCTCTAGGGGTAGCCCTAACTATGGCTACACCTTC. Residues: CACSRGSPNYGYTF.

This clone showed up just once. The genes are TRBV28 and TRBJ2-5; TRBD2 matches 7 bases. CDR1 is MDHEN and CDR2 is SYDVKM in the germline V gene. V was clipped by 3 bases and J by 1 base; unmatched bases: 11. The CDR3 runs to 17 residues. CDR3 DNA sequence: TGTGCCAGCAGTTTTAGTGGCCGCGGGAGAGTCCAAGAGACCCAGTACTTC. Translated: CASSFSGRGRVQETQYF.

This clone was seen a single time. This chain uses TRBV18 with TRBJ2-3; 15 bases match TRBD2. Losses at the gene ends were 3 bases for V and 6 bases for J; bases not matched to a gene: 7. The CDR3 extends over 17 amino acids. Germline V lookup: CDR1 KGHSH, CDR2 LQKENI. The CDR3 is CASSPPGLAGGVDTQYF. For the CDR3, the DNA is TGTGCCAGCTCACCCCCGGGACTAGCGGGAGGAGTGGATACGCAGTATTTT. The full variable domain, in which reference TRBV18 and TRBJ2-3 provide the parts outside the CDR3, is NAGVMQNPRHLVRRRGQEARLRCSPMKGHSHVYWYRQLPEEGLKFMVYLQKENIIDESGMPKERFSAEFPKEGPSILRIQQVVRGDSAAYFCASSPPGLAGGVDTQYFGPGTRLTVL.

This clone appeared a few times. V gene TRBV7-9 combines with J gene TRBJ2-7, with 7 bases identical to TRBD2. The trim removed 3 bases at V and 0 bases at J, leaving 5 bases unmatched. Germline V lookup: CDR1 SEHNR, CDR2 FQNEAQ (reference sequence). This CDR3 region has 15 residues. The CDR3 is CASSLEGGPSYEQYV. The CDR3 DNA follows: TGTGCCAGCAGCTTGGAGGGAGGGCCCTCCTACGAGCAGTACGTC.

This clone was recorded a few times. The chain carries TRBV5-1 and TRBJ1-2, with D unresolved. Germline loops: CDR1 SGHRS, CDR2 YFSETQ. This CDR3 contains 15 residues. V was clipped by 2 bases and J by 6 bases, with 17 bases between them. The CDR3 DNA sequence: TGCGCCAGCAGCTTAAGATTTCTCGGTGCTAATGGCTACACCTTC. Its translation: CASSLRFLGANGYTF.

This clone occurred a few times. The chain recombines TRBV6-6 with TRBJ2-7, with 12 positions matching TRBD2. The CDR3 totals 15 residues. Germline V gives CDR1 MNHNY, CDR2 SVGAGI (reference sequence). V lost 5 bases and J lost 1; bases outside the gene matches: 3. CDR3 region: CASSLAGGQSYEQYF. The CDR3 DNA reads TGTGCCAGCAGTCTAGCGGGAGGGCAGTCCTACGAGCAGTACTTC.

This clone was counted between two and nine times. The chain recombines TRBV11-2 with TRBJ2-3, with D unclear. In germline, CDR1 is SGHAT, CDR2 FQNNGV. Deletions cut 2 bases from V and 1 base from J, with 4 bases between. The CDR3 has 13 amino acids. CDR3 in amino acids: CASSLPGTDTQYF. The CDR3 region has the DNA TGTGCCAGCAGCTTACCCGGCACAGATACGCAGTATTTT.

In the case of this clone: This CDR3 is also generated by other DNA sequences in the sample. The chain couples TRBV7-2 to TRBJ2-5; 7 bases align to TRBD1. The CDR3 totals 13 residues. Per germline, CDR1 SGHTA and CDR2 FQGNSA. J lost 2 bases, V lost 5 bases, and 2 bases had no gene match. CDR3 DNA sequence: TGTGCCAGCAGCCGGGGACAGCAAGAGACCCAGTACTTC. This gives the protein CASSRGQQETQYF.